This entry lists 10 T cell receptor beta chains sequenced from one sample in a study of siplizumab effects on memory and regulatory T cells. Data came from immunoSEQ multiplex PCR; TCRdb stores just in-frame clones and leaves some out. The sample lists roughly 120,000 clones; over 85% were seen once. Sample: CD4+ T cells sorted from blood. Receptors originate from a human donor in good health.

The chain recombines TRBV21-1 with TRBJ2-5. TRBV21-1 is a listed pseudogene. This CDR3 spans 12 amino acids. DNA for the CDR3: TGTGCCAGCAGCAAAGGGGGGAAGACCCAGTACTTC. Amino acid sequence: CASSKGGKTQYF.

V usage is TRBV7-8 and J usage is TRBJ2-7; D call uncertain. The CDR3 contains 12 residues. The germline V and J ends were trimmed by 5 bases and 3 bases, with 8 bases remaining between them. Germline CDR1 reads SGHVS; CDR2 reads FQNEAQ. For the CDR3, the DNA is TGTGCCAGCAGCCGAGGTGGCTACGAGCAGTACTTC. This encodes CASSRGGYEQYF.

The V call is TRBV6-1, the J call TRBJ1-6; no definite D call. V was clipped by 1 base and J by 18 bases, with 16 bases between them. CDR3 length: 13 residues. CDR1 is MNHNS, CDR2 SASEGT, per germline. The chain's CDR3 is CASSEGTALAAHF. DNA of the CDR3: TGTGCCAGCAGTGAAGGAACGGCCCTTGCCGCCCACTTT.

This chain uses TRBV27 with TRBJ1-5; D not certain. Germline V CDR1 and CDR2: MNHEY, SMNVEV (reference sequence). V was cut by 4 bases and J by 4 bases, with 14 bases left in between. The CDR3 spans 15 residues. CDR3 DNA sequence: TGTGCCAGCAGTTCTTTCGTGACGGCAAATCAGCCCCAGCATTTT. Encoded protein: CASSSFVTANQPQHF.

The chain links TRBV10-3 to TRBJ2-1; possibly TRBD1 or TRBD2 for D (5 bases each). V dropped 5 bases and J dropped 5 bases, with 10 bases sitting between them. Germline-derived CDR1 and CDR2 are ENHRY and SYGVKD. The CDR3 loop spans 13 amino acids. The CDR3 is CAISNRDDNEQFF. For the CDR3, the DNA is TGTGCCATCAGTAACCGGGACGACAATGAGCAGTTCTTC.

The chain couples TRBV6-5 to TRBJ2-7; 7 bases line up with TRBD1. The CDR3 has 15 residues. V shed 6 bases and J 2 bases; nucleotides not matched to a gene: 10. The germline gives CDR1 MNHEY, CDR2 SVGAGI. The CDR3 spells CASRGPGTAAYEQYF. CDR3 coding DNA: TGTGCCAGCAGGGGGCCCGGGACAGCAGCCTACGAGCAGTACTTC.

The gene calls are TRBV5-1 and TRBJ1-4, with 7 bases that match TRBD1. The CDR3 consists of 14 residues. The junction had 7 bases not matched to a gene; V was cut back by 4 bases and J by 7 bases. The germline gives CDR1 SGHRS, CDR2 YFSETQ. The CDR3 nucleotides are TGCGCCAGCAGCCCGGACAGGCCTAGTGAAAAACTGTTTTTT. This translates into CASSPDRPSEKLFF. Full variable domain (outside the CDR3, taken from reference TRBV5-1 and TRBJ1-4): KAGVTQTPRYLIKTRGQQVTLSCSPISGHRSVSWYQQTPGQGLQFLFEYFSETQRNKGNFPGRFSGRQFSNSRSEMNVSTLELGDSALYLCASSPDRPSEKLFFGSGTQLSVL.

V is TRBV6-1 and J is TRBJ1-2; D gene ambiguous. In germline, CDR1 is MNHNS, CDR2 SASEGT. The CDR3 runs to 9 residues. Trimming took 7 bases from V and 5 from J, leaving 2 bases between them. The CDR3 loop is CASTYGYTF. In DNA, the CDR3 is TGTGCCAGCACTTATGGCTACACCTTC.

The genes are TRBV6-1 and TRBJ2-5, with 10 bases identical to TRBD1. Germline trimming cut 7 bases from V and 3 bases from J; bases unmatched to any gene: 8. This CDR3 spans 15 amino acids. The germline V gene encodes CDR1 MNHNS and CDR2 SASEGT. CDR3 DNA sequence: TGTGCCAGCACCAGGACAGGGGGTTATGAAGAGACCCAGTACTTC. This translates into CASTRTGGYEETQYF.

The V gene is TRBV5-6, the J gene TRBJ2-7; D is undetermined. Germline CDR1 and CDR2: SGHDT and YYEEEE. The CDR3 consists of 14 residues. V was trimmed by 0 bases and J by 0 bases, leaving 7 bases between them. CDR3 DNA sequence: TGTGCCAGCAGCTTGGGCACCTACTCCTACGAGCAGTACTTC. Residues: CASSLGTYSYEQYF. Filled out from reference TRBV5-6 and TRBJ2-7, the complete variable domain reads DAGVTQSPTHLIKTRGQQVTLRCSPKSGHDTVSWYQQALGQGPQFIFQYYEEEERQRGNFPDRFSGHQFPNYSSELNVNALLLGDSALYLCASSLGTYSYEQYFGPGTRLTVT.